This TCR beta chain was obtained from a study of OX40 agonist ivuxolimab in advanced cancers. The length of the CDR3 is 15 residues. V lost 6 bases and J lost 4, with 15 bases in between. Germline CDR1 SEHNR, CDR2 FQNEAQ (reference sequence). Regarding this clone: Its cognate antigen is unknown.

The sampling schedule covered blood at baseline, cycle 4 day 1, and cycle 7 day 1. Whole-study findings and limits: Some patients without response likewise showed low normalized clonal expansion.

Libraries were prepared by immunoSEQ multiplex PCR; TCRdb keeps only in-frame clonotypes and omits some of them. Of some 84,000 clones listed, over 80% are singletons. The chain combines TRBV7-9 with TRBJ1-4; weak D call: TRBD1 (6 bases). The TCR originated in an adult with an advanced solid tumor such as melanoma, head and neck, liver or kidney cancer. The sample consisted of CD4+ or CD8+ T cells sorted from blood, taken in a trial of the OX40 agonist ivuxolimab. The chain's CDR3 is CASRPTGKHNEKLFF. The CDR3 DNA sequence: TGTGCCAGCAGACCCACAGGGAAACATAATGAAAAACTGTTTTTT.